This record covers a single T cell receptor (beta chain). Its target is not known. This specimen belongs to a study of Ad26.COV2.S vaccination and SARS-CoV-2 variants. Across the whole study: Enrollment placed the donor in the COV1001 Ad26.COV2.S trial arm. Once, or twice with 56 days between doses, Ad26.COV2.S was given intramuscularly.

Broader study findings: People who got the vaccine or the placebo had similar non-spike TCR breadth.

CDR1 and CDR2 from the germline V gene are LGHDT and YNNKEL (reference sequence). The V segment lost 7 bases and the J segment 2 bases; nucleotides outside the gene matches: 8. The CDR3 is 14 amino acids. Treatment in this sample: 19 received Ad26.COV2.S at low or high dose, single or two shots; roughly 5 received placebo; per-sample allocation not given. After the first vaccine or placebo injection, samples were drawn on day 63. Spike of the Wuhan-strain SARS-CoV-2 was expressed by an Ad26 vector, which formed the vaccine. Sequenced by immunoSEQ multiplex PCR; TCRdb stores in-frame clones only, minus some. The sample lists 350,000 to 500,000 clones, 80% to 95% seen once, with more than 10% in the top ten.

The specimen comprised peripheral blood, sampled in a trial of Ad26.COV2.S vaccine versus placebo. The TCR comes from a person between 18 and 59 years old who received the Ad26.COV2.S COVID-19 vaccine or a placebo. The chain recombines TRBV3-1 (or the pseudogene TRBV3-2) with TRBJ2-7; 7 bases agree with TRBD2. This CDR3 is CASTSTSRPYEQYF. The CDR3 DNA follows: TGTGCCAGCACCTCGACTAGCCGACCCTACGAGCAGTACTTC.